These 5 T cell receptor beta chains share one sample of origin, sequenced in a study of T cells in Graves' hyperthyroidism and ophthalmopathy. TCR beta CDR3 sequences were amplified from RNA transcripts. First-round RT-PCR with HTBI primers amplified the TCR CDR3 region. A single record per CDR3 protein comes from TCRdb applying MiXCR to the multiplex PCR reads. The table records roughly 300,000 distinct CDR3 sequences, less than 30% of them present only once. What was sequenced was blood. Every receptor here comes from a man aged 35 to 55 with Graves' hyperthyroidism that later progressed to Graves' ophthalmopathy.

This clonotype was picked up many times. The V and J genes are TRBV14 and TRBJ2-4, with a tentative D call TRBD2 (6 bases). There are 14 residues in the CDR3. V gave up 4 bases and J gave up 8 bases, with 15 bases separating them. Germline CDR1 SGHDN, CDR2 FVKESK. In nucleotides, the CDR3 is TGTGCCAGCAGCCCCTTGGGGGGTCTAGACATTCAGTACTTC. This translates into CASSPLGGLDIQYF.

This chain joins TRBV7-2 and TRBJ2-5; D might be TRBD2 (5 bases). The germline V gene has CDR1 SGHTA and CDR2 FQGNSA. The CDR3 covers 14 residues. The V gene lost 6 bases and the J gene lost 2 bases, with 13 bases spanning the gap. The CDR3 here is CASRTRPGQETQYF. CDR3 nucleotide sequence: TGTGCCAGCAGAACCCGTCCGGGACAAGAGACCCAGTACTTC.

This clonotype showed up many times. The rearrangement uses TRBV4-2 and TRBJ1-1, with 10 bases identical to TRBD1. This CDR3 has 18 amino acids. Germline V lookup: CDR1 LGHNA, CDR2 YNFKEQ. J gave up 0 bases and V 4 bases, and 11 bases lay outside the gene matches. The CDR3 sequence: CASSLSPGQGRLNTEAFF. The CDR3 DNA sequence: TGTGCCAGCAGCCTGTCACCGGGACAGGGGCGCCTGAACACTGAAGCTTTCTTT.

The chain has TRBV7-2 and TRBJ2-5; the D gene is possibly TRBD1 (5 bases). Germline V gene data show CDR1 as SGHTA and CDR2 as FQGNSA. The CDR3 has 13 amino acids. V was shortened by 5 bases and J by 5 bases, with 12 bases between the two germline ends. CDR3 region: CASSPQEGETQYF. CDR3 nucleotide sequence: TGTGCCAGCAGCCCACAGGAAGGGGAGACCCAGTACTTC.

This clonotype was detected many times. J is TRBJ2-5 and V is TRBV20-1; D is ambiguous. CDR1 and CDR2 from the germline V gene are DFQATT and SNEGSKA (reference sequence). Trimming stripped 3 bases from V and 5 bases from J, with 10 bases between. The length of the CDR3 is 12 residues. The CDR3 nucleotides read TGCAGTGCTAGGGCCCAAAGGGAGACCCAGTACTTC. Its translation is CSARAQRETQYF.